The rows below give T cell receptor beta chains drawn from one sample of a study of OX40 agonist ivuxolimab in advanced cancers. Here immunoSEQ multiplex PCR was the method, and the copy in TCRdb shows in-frame clones only, minus some. The sample records 30,000 or so clones, about 88% being singletons. The source material was CD4+ or CD8+ T cells sorted from blood, sampled in a trial of the OX40 agonist ivuxolimab. The receptors were gathered from an adult with an advanced solid tumor such as melanoma, head and neck, liver or kidney cancer. Each CDR3 is given with its conserved first and last residue. Clone size, where shown, is once, few, many, or a class for clones that have expanded.

clone_size	v_call	j_call	cdr3_aa
.	TRBV27	TRBJ2-1	CASTQRDEQFF
.	TRBV28	TRBJ1-2	CATETDRTRLYGYTF
.	TRBV11-3	TRBJ2-1	CASSGGLAPPYNEQFF
.	TRBV5-4	TRBJ1-2	CASSSRTENYGYTF
.	TRBV9	TRBJ2-3	CASSVETGRNTQYF
.	TRBV6-6	TRBJ1-1	CASSPGTGRNTEAFF
once	TRBV4-1	TRBJ2-5	CASSQVPGGGETQYF
.	TRBV11-2	TRBJ1-2	CASSNSIRGVEANYGYTF
once	TRBV7-7	TRBJ2-5	CASSFEGTQETQYF
.	TRBV7-6	TRBJ2-2	CASSLDRQNTGELFF
.	TRBV7-9	TRBJ1-4	CASSPNSPRLTNEKLFF
.	TRBV19	TRBJ2-7	CASSWDRANEQYF
.	TRBV5-1	TRBJ1-1	CASSPGWGENTEAFF
.	TRBV7-9	TRBJ2-1	CASSLGLAEGNEQFF
.	TRBV6-1	TRBJ1-5	CASPNSNQPQHF
.	TRBV5-1	TRBJ2-5	CASSPGTSGSPLRMETQYF
.	TRBV28	TRBJ1-6	CASSSLPGQYNSPLHF
.	TRBV10-1	TRBJ1-3	CASSDYGTGPGNTIYF
.	TRBV5-4	TRBJ2-3	CASSLLREGPTDTQYF
once	TRBV7-6	TRBJ2-7	CASSLVWGGDEQYF
.	TRBV2	TRBJ2-4	CASVAGEGKNIQYF
.	TRBV19	TRBJ2-1	CASSIGWNEQFF
.	TRBV7-9	TRBJ1-1	CASRFTGTAEAFF
.	TRBV9	TRBJ1-2	CASSQGTYGYTF
.	TRBV7-2	TRBJ2-1	CASSLSRIEQFF
.	TRBV6-1	TRBJ2-5	CASSGRDRVVGETQYF
.	TRBV11-1	TRBJ2-2	CASSSGLSTTGELFF
.	TRBV4-1	TRBJ2-7	CASSQVEGTVEQYF
.	TRBV29-1	TRBJ2-1	CSVEGTGGTFSYNEQFF
.	TRBV19	TRBJ2-7	CASSNRGPNEQYF
.	TRBV27	TRBJ2-7	CASSRTGLTSYEQYF
.	TRBV7-9	TRBJ2-1	CASSFTLGANEQFF
.	TRBV7-6	TRBJ2-7	CASSPLEGSSYEQYF
.	TRBV28	TRBJ1-2	CASREGTANYGYTF
.	TRBV7-9	TRBJ2-2	CASSLTTGYTGELFF
.	TRBV4-2	TRBJ2-7	CASSLRGQGDEQYF
medium-sized	TRBV28	TRBJ1-5	CASSFLAQPQHF
few	TRBV6-4	TRBJ2-3	CASSDSTSGGADTQYF
.	TRBV13	TRBJ2-1	CASSHTPGGNYNGQFF
.	TRBV7-6	TRBJ2-1	CASSYYDNEQFF
.	TRBV19	TRBJ1-2	CASSIDRATSYGYTF
.	TRBV11-2	TRBJ2-2	CASSPGWNTGELFF
.	TRBV9	TRBJ1-5	CASSAGPQDQPQHF
few	TRBV28	TRBJ1-5	CASSLRRSNQPQHF
.	TRBV7-6	TRBJ1-1	CASSPASTSGGAFF
few	TRBV6-4	TRBJ2-1	CASSVLAGEGYEQFF
.	TRBV21-1	TRBJ1-1	CASSFRGGSTEAFF
.	TRBV7-9	TRBJ1-5	CASSLDGKGDQPQHF
medium-sized	TRBV30	TRBJ1-1	CAWVMNTEAFF
few	TRBV7-9	TRBJ2-5	CASSPPPGVQETQYF
few	TRBV4-2	TRBJ2-3	CASSSGGGSDTQYF
.	TRBV28	TRBJ1-5	CASSSWESNQPQHF
.	TRBV29-1	TRBJ2-7	CSVAVIQASGTSGSYEQYF
.	TRBV19	TRBJ2-1	CASSVGTPTYNEQFF